This T cell receptor beta chain was observed in a study of T-cell reconstitution after alpha-beta-depleted transplantation in children. Overall study findings and caveats: There were reportedly several hundred expanded graft clones from which alpha-beta T cells came about two months after transplant. Surviving recipient T cells and thymic progenitors underlay high day-60 TCRbeta diversity in some patients.

During its preparation, the TCRbeta library received unique molecular identifiers. TCRdb processed the PCR reads anew with MiXCR; each CDR3 protein has one entry. The table has 84,000 or so distinct CDR3 sequences, around 15% seen once. This clonotype was seen a handful of times. What it binds is unknown. The V end was cut by 7 bases, the J end by 2 bases, with 23 bases between. Germline CDR1 and CDR2: SEHNR and FQNEAQ (reference sequence). The CDR3 has 17 residues. Sequenced here: PBMCs, mostly from graft donor cells, sampled 180 days after TCRalphabeta/CD19-depleted stem cell transplant. The chain combines TRBV7-9 with TRBJ1-2, with D tentatively TRBD1 (5 bases). The TCR comes from a male patient between 2 and 15 years old who had a stem cell transplant for acute lymphoblastic leukemia, so the T cells may come from the graft donor. CDR3 sequence (DNA): TGTGCCAGCACCCGGGCCCCGGGACTTTGGGGGAACTATGGCTACACCTTC. Amino acid sequence: CASTRAPGLWGNYGYTF.